The T cell receptor beta chain described here comes from a study of Graves' ophthalmopathy and Graves' hyperthyroidism. The CDR3 contains 15 residues. The germline gives CDR1 MNHEY, CDR2 SVGAGI. TCR beta CDR3 regions were amplified from RNA transcripts. The first-round RT-PCR employed HTBI primers together with the Qiagen OneStep RT-PCR kit. A multiplex PCR was then performed as the second round. One entry per CDR3 protein, called by TCRdb with MiXCR from the multiplex PCR reads. The table has around 400,000 distinct CDR3 sequences, 21% seen once. Study-wide findings and caveats: At around 65% sensitivity and approximately 78% specificity, the model predicted progression of the ophthalmopathy.

This clonotype was observed many times. What it binds is unknown. One end of the junction varies from germline; a read error may be responsible. The sample was peripheral blood. The origin of this receptor is a woman under 30 with stable Graves' hyperthyroidism. The chain has TRBV6-5 and TRBJ1-1; D remains unclear. DNA of the CDR3: TGTGCCGGCAGTTTTAGACACCTCACGAACACTGAAGCTTTCTTT. Its protein is CAGSFRHLTNTEAFF.